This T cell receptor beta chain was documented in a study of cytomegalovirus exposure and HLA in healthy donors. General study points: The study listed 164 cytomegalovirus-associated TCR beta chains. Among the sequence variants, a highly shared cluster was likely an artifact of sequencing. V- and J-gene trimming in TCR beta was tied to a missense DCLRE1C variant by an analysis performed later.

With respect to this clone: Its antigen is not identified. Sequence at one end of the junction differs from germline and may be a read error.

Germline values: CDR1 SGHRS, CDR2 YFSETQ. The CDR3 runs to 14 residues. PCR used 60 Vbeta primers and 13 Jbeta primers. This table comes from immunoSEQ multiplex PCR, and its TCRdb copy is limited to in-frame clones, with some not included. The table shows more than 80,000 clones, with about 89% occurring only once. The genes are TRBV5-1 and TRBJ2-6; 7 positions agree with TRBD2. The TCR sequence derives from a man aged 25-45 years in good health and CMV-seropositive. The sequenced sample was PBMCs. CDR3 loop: CASSLLGGDNVLTF. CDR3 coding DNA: TGCGCCAGCAGCTTGCTGGGGGGGGACAACGTCCTGACTTTC.